This TCR beta chain was identified in a study of blood T cell repertoires in COVID-19. As for the study in general: In each case, the material was cDNA or gDNA derived from T cells, B-cell-depleted T cells, or PBMCs.

V dropped 6 bases and J dropped 7 bases, with 13 bases sitting between them. The CDR3 is made up of 13 amino acids. Original data processing: How many nucleated cells were present was estimated from reference gene primer amplification. Assay: immunoSEQ multiplex PCR; the TCRdb copy retains only in-frame clones and omits some. The V and J calls and clone size were taken over from that table, and D and trimming were inferred from the DNA. The data contain 90,000 or so clones, 60% to 80% of them seen just once; the ten biggest clones take up around an eighth. Sequenced input: peripheral blood. The J gene is TRBJ1-5, the V gene TRBV12-3 or TRBV12-4; tentative D call: TRBD1 (5 bases). This receptor was taken from a woman older than 75 with acute or convalescent COVID-19. As DNA, the CDR3 is TGTGCCAGCAGCCCGGGGGAGGGACAGCCCCAGCATTTT. Encoded protein: CASSPGEGQPQHF.